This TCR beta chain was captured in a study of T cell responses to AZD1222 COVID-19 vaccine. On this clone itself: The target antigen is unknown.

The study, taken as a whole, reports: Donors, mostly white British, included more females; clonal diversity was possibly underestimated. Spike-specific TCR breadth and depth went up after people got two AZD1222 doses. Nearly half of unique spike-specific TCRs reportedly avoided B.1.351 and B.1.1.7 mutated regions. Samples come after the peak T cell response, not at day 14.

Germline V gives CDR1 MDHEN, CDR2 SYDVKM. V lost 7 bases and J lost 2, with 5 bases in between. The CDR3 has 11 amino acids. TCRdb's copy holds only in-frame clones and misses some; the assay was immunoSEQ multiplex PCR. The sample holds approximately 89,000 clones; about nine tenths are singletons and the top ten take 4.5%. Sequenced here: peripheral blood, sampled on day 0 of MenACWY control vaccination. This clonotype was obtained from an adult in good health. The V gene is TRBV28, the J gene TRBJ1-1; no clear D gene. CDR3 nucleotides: TGTGCCAGCACCTTAAACACTGAAGCTTTCTTT. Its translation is CASTLNTEAFF.